The following is a T cell receptor beta chain sequence with its context. These data originate in a study of blood T cell repertoires in COVID-19. The CDR3 has 16 amino acids. Per germline, CDR1 MDHEN and CDR2 SYDVKM. Trimming pared 3 bases from V and 3 bases from J, leaving 14 bases between. Generated by immunoSEQ multiplex PCR, the TCRdb table keeps only in-frame clones and is missing some. The repertoire consists of 180,000 or so clones, with approximately 86% occurring once and the leading ten covering roughly 8%. The source of this sequence is a man in his sixties with acute or convalescent COVID-19. The chain couples TRBV28 to TRBJ2-2; D possibly corresponds to TRBD2 (7 bases). What was sequenced was peripheral blood. Written as DNA, the CDR3 is TGTGCCAGCAGTTTGGCCGGGGGGCCCGACACCGGGGAGCTGTTTTTT. Translation: CASSLAGGPDTGELFF. The full variable domain, in which reference TRBV28 and TRBJ2-2 provide the parts outside the CDR3, is DVKVTQSSRYLVKRTGEKVFLECVQDMDHENMFWYRQDPGLGLRLIYFSYDVKMKEKGDIPEGYSVSREKKERFSLILESASTNQTSMYLCASSLAGGPDTGELFFGEGSRLTVL.